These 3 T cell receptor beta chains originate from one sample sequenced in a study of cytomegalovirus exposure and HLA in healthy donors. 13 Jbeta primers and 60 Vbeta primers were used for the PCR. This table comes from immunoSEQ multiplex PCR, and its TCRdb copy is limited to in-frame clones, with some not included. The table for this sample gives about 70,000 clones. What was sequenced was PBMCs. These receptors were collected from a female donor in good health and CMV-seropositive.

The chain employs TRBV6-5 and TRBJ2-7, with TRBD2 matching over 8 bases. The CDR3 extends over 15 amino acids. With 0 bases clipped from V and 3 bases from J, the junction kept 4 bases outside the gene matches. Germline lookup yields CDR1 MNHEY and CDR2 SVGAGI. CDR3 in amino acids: CASSYSTGGSYEQYF. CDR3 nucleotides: TGTGCCAGCAGTTACTCTACGGGGGGGAGCTACGAGCAGTACTTC.

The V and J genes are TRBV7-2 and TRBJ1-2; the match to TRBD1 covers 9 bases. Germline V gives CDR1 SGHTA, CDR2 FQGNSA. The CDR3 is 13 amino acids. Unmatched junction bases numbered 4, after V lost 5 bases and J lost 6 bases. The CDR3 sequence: CASSPRDRDGYTF. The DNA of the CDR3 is TGTGCCAGCAGCCCCCGGGACAGGGATGGCTACACCTTC. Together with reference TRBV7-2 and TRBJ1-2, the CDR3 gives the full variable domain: GAGVSQSPSNKVTEKGKDVELRCDPISGHTALYWYRQSLGQGLEFLIYFQGNSAPDKSGLPSDRFSAERTGGSVSTLTIQRTQQEDSAVYLCASSPRDRDGYTFGSGTRLTVV.

The CDR3 DNA sequence: TGTGCCAGCAGCTTGGGGAGAGCGACCTACGAGCAGTACTTC. Encoded protein: CASSLGRATYEQYF. The rearrangement uses TRBV7-9 and TRBJ2-7; TRBD2 is a possible D gene (5 bases). V was cut by 3 bases and J by 2 bases, with 11 bases left in between. This CDR3 has 14 amino acids. Germline CDR1 reads SEHNR; CDR2 reads FQNEAQ (reference sequence).